The 12 T cell receptor beta chains presented below share a single source sample, sequenced in a study of blood T cell repertoires in COVID-19. Sequencing used immunoSEQ multiplex PCR; TCRdb keeps in-frame clones, though not all of them. The data contain around 97,000 clones, about 80% of them singletons. The specimen was peripheral blood. The receptors shown here come from a human donor in a cohort sampled during active or convalescent COVID-19.

The chain recombines TRBV4-1 with TRBJ2-5; 11 positions match TRBD2. This CDR3 has 16 amino acids. Losses at the gene ends were 2 bases for V and 5 bases for J; bases not matched to a gene: 7. Germline CDR1 MGHRA, CDR2 YSYEKL. The CDR3 reads CASSQRTSGSTETQYF. The CDR3 nucleotides are TGCGCCAGCAGCCAACGGACTAGCGGGTCCACTGAGACCCAGTACTTC.

In DNA form, the CDR3 reads TGTGCCAGCAGCTTATCAGTACAGGGAGAAGAAAAACTGTTTTTT. Protein: CASSLSVQGEEKLFF. The rearrangement uses TRBV11-2 and TRBJ1-4; TRBD1 might be the D (6 bases). The germline CDR1 and CDR2 sequences are SGHAT and FQNNGV. The V end lost 2 bases, the J end lost 8 bases, and 15 bases lay between the germline ends. There are 15 residues in the CDR3.

The rearrangement uses TRBV21-1 and TRBJ1-1; TRBD1, as called in the table, went unchecked against the DNA. TRBV21-1 is tagged as a pseudogene. CDR3 length: 19 amino acids. CDR3 protein: CASSTHGQPLDILNTEAFF. CDR3 bases: TGTGCCAGCAGCACCCACGGACAGCCGTTAGATATTTTGAACACTGAAGCTTTCTTT.

V gene TRBV11-2 combines with J gene TRBJ2-1; no clear D. V was cut by 1 base and J by 7 bases, with 8 bases left in between. This CDR3 spans 13 amino acids. Germline loops: CDR1 SGHAT, CDR2 FQNNGV. CDR3 amino acids: CASSLVRRNEQFF. The CDR3 nucleotides are TGTGCCAGCAGCTTAGTGCGCAGGAATGAGCAGTTCTTC.

This chain links TRBV11-3 with TRBJ2-3; no clear D gene. V was shortened by 1 base and J by 5 bases, with 13 bases between the two germline ends. CDR3 length equals 15 residues. Germline-derived CDR1 and CDR2 are SGHNT and YENEEA. The CDR3 DNA reads TGTGCCAGCAGCTTAGCATTTACAGTTAAAGATACGCAGTATTTT. This encodes CASSLAFTVKDTQYF.

DNA of the CDR3: TGTGCCAGCACCCTGGGGGGGCGCGGAGGCACCATATATTTT. This sequence encodes CASTLGGRGGTIYF. This sequence joins TRBV11-2 and TRBJ1-3, with D maybe TRBD1 (6 bases). V gave up 7 bases and J gave up 9 bases, with 19 bases separating them. Germline CDR1 reads SGHAT; CDR2 reads FQNNGV. CDR3 size: 14 residues.

The chain carries TRBV28 and TRBJ2-7; a possible D gene is TRBD1 (5 bases). The germline CDR1 and CDR2 sequences are MDHEN and SYDVKM. The CDR3 runs to 11 residues. V shed 8 bases and J shed 4 bases, with 9 bases lying between them. The CDR3 DNA sequence: TGTGCCAGCCAGGGCCCTTACGAGCAGTACTTC. Its protein product is CASQGPYEQYF.

This chain joins TRBV3-1 (or the pseudogene TRBV3-2) and TRBJ1-1; TRBD1 aligns across 9 bases. Germline V lookup: CDR1 LGHDT, CDR2 YNNKEL (reference sequence). Trimming took 4 bases from V and 4 from J; bases not matched to a gene: 7. The CDR3 spans 15 residues. In DNA, the CDR3 is TGTGCCAGCAGCCTCTCGAGACAGGGGGGCACTGAAGCTTTCTTT. This codes for CASSLSRQGGTEAFF.

The chain carries TRBV11-3 and TRBJ2-7; D is perhaps TRBD2 (5 bases). Germline lookup yields CDR1 SGHNT and CDR2 YENEEA. V was trimmed by 10 bases and J by 2 bases, leaving 15 bases between them. This CDR3 has 13 amino acids. The CDR3, as DNA: TGTGCCACGGCCCCCGGGAACCCCTACGAGCAGTACTTC. Its translation: CATAPGNPYEQYF.

The gene calls are TRBV29-1 and TRBJ2-3, with D perhaps matching TRBD1 (9 bases). The germline V gene has CDR1 SQVTM and CDR2 ANQGSEA. The CDR3 sequence is 14 residues long. Trimming removed 7 bases at V and 5 bases at J, with 19 bases between. CDR3 DNA sequence: TGCAGCGCCGAACAGGGGGCGGGAGGAGATACGCAGTATTTT. Translation: CSAEQGAGGDTQYF.

This rearrangement joins TRBV7-8 to TRBJ2-5; TRBD1 matches at 7 bases. V trimming: 5 bases; J trimming: 5 bases; junction bases outside the gene matches: 11. Germline CDR1 SGHVS, CDR2 FQNEAQ. The CDR3 loop spans 15 amino acids. CDR3 loop: CASSRGGRATETQYF. The CDR3 nucleotides read TGTGCCAGCAGCAGAGGGGGCAGGGCGACTGAGACCCAGTACTTC.

The chain employs TRBV9 and TRBJ2-1, with D possibly TRBD2 on 7 matching bases. The CDR3 runs 15 residues. The V gene lost 0 bases and the J gene lost 3 bases, with 10 bases spanning the gap. In germline, CDR1 is SGDLS, CDR2 YYNGEE. The CDR3 DNA reads TGTGCCAGCAGCGTAGAGGGGGGGCTCTACAATGAGCAGTTCTTC. Residues: CASSVEGGLYNEQFF.